The present TCR beta chain was sequenced within a study of spatial heterogeneity in lung cancer. On the study more broadly: Combinations of a unique TCR and a UMI were tallied in raw reads, and on average each appeared more than ten times.

In the library, each TCR cDNA molecule bore its own unique molecular identifier. TCRdb called the 5' RACE reads again in MiXCR, with one record for every CDR3 protein. The sample records around 11,000 distinct CDR3 sequences, 6.3% being singletons. Time point defined: sample taken at primary tumor resection. Sequencing covered unsorted whole RNA taken from tumor, nontumor lung or frozen PBMC. Donation came from around 77 patients with untreated early-stage non-small cell lung cancer. Points on this clonotype: Its antigen is still unknown. A read error may account for a junction end that differs from germline. Found in a library prepared for alpha chains, this beta chain is an off-target read, and its abundance has little meaning.

Study conclusions and caveats: Circulating ubiquitous expanded tumor TCRs were observed more frequently at resection than at follow-up.

The CDR3 covers 15 residues. Germline V gives CDR1 MNHEY, CDR2 SMNVEV (reference sequence). The sequence was obtained from a male donor with early-stage non-small cell lung cancer. The specimen comprised PBMCs, sampled at surgery. This chain connects TRBV27 to TRBJ2-7; D might be TRBD1 (6 bases). The CDR3 DNA reads as TGTGCCAGCAGTTTTGGTAGGGCAGGGGCCTACGTGCAGTACTTC. Protein product: CASSFGRAGAYVQYF.